These 14 T cell receptor beta chains originate from one sample sequenced in a study of cytomegalovirus exposure and HLA in healthy donors. The PCR employed 60 Vbeta primers together with 13 Jbeta primers. Clones were sequenced by immunoSEQ multiplex PCR, and TCRdb holds only the in-frame ones, with some missing. The sample records fewer than 150,000 clones, about 76% being singletons. The sequencing input was PBMCs. The receptors were gathered from a man aged 55 to 70 in good health and CMV-seropositive.

This clone was observed a handful of times. The V and J genes are TRBV27 and TRBJ2-7; 14 bases align to TRBD2. The junction had 7 bases not matched to a gene; V was cut back by 6 bases and J by 3 bases. The CDR3 is 16 amino acids. Germline CDR1 reads MNHEY; CDR2 reads SMNVEV (reference sequence). The CDR3 loop is CASSLRGTSGSYEQYF. The CDR3 nucleotides read TGTGCCAGCAGCCTTCGAGGGACTAGCGGGAGCTACGAGCAGTACTTC.

This sequence joins TRBV18 and TRBJ1-5; no definite D call. The CDR3 covers 15 residues. V lost 3 bases to trimming and J lost 3 bases, with 12 bases between them. Per the germline V gene, CDR1 is KGHSH and CDR2 is LQKENI. The chain's CDR3 is CASSPGIELNQPQHF. The CDR3 nucleotides read TGTGCCAGCTCACCCGGGATCGAACTCAATCAGCCCCAGCATTTT.

The chain links TRBV11-2 to TRBJ1-1; 7 nucleotides agree with TRBD1. The CDR3 is 15 amino acids. Germline CDR1 and CDR2: SGHAT and FQNNGV. V dropped 5 bases and J dropped 5; count of bases not matched to a gene: 11. The CDR3 loop is CASSPYRGGGTEAFF. The CDR3 DNA sequence: TGTGCCAGCAGCCCCTACAGGGGTGGGGGGACTGAAGCTTTCTTT. The full variable domain, in which reference TRBV11-2 and TRBJ1-1 provide the parts outside the CDR3, is EAGVAQSPRYKIIEKRQSVAFWCNPISGHATLYWYQQILGQGPKLLIQFQNNGVVDDSQLPKDRFSAERLKGVDSTLKIQPAKLEDSAVYLCASSPYRGGGTEAFFGQGTRLTVV.

The chain couples TRBV11-2 to TRBJ2-3; weak D call: TRBD2 (5 bases). The CDR3 covers 15 residues. Trimming stripped 0 bases from V and 5 bases from J, with 12 bases between. The germline gives CDR1 SGHAT, CDR2 FQNNGV. CDR3 amino acids: CASSLESSTGDTQYF. The CDR3 nucleotides are TGTGCCAGCAGCTTAGAGTCTAGCACGGGAGATACGCAGTATTTT.

The CDR3 DNA reads TGTGCCAGCAGCCATGAAGGGACTAGCGCTTCGTATGAGCAGTTCTTC. It is translated as CASSHEGTSASYEQFF. The rearrangement joins TRBV11-2 to TRBJ2-1; 10 bases are shared with TRBD2. The CDR3 contains 16 residues. Germline V gene data show CDR1 as SGHAT and CDR2 as FQNNGV. V lost 5 bases, J lost 8 bases, and 12 bases stayed unmatched.

The chain employs TRBV7-6 and TRBJ2-2; no reliable D call. The CDR3 covers 13 residues. Per germline, CDR1 SGHVS and CDR2 FNYEAQ. V dropped 5 bases and J dropped 4 bases, with 8 bases sitting between them. CDR3 protein: CASSPAATGELFF. The CDR3 DNA reads TGTGCCAGCAGCCCGGCGGCCACCGGGGAGCTGTTTTTT.

In nucleotides, the CDR3 is TGCAGCGTCGGGACAGAGCGCGGCACAGATACGCAGTATTTT. Amino acids: CSVGTERGTDTQYF. V usage is TRBV29-1 and J usage is TRBJ2-3; 7 positions agree with TRBD1. This CDR3 has 14 residues. J was trimmed by 1 base and V by 6 bases; bases with no gene match: 7. Germline CDR1 and CDR2: SQVTM and ANQGSEA.

The V and J genes are TRBV7-9 and TRBJ1-3; D gene ambiguous. The V end was cut by 1 base, the J end by 2 bases, with 15 bases between. CDR3 size: 17 residues. CDR1 and CDR2 (germline): SEHNR, FQNEAQ (reference sequence). CDR3 DNA: TGTGCCAGCAGCTTAGGGCGTAATCAGGTCCCTGGAAACACCATATATTTT. Translated, it gives CASSLGRNQVPGNTIYF.

The chain recombines TRBV7-3 with TRBJ1-1; 7 bases fit TRBD1. V was clipped by 5 bases and J by 8 bases; unmatched bases: 8. CDR3 length: 13 amino acids. Germline-derived CDR1 and CDR2 are SGHTA and FQGTGA. As DNA, the CDR3 is TGTGCCAGCAGCGCGACAGGGCCTGGGGAAGCTTTCTTT. Protein product: CASSATGPGEAFF. The variable domain in full, completed from reference TRBV7-3 and TRBJ1-1, reads GAGVSQTPSNKVTEKGKYVELRCDPISGHTALYWYRQSLGQGPEFLIYFQGTGAADDSGLPNDRFFAVRPEGSVSTLKIQRTERGDSAVYLCASSATGPGEAFFGQGTRLTVV.

The chain employs TRBV28 and TRBJ1-5; D remains ambiguous. Deletions cut 11 bases from V and 6 bases from J, with 14 bases between. Germline lookup yields CDR1 MDHEN and CDR2 SYDVKM. The CDR3 totals 12 residues. The CDR3: CAVENPGQPQHF. DNA for the CDR3: TGTGCCGTCGAGAACCCGGGTCAGCCCCAGCATTTT. Complete variable domain (other parts from reference TRBV28 and TRBJ1-5): DVKVTQSSRYLVKRTGEKVFLECVQDMDHENMFWYRQDPGLGLRLIYFSYDVKMKEKGDIPEGYSVSREKKERFSLILESASTNQTSMYLCAVENPGQPQHFGDGTRLSIL.

The count of this clone is one. The J gene is TRBJ1-1, the V gene TRBV6-1; 10 bases are a match to TRBD1. From germline, CDR1 is MNHNS and CDR2 SASEGT. CDR3 length: 20 amino acids. Trimming removed 0 bases from V and 4 bases from J; junction bases left unmatched: 17. The DNA for the CDR3 is TGTGCCAGCAGTGAAGCGCGGTCTCTAGGGACAGGGGTCGAGAGCACTGAAGCTTTCTTT. Amino acids: CASSEARSLGTGVESTEAFF.

The rearrangement links TRBV6-5 to TRBJ1-5, with TRBD1 as a possible D gene (6 bases). Per germline, CDR1 MNHEY and CDR2 SVGAGI. Trimming cost V 5 bases and J 0 bases, with 11 bases left between them. This CDR3 region has 15 residues. CDR3 DNA sequence: TGTGCCAGCAGTGCTGACAGGTATAGCAATCAGCCCCAGCATTTT. Amino acid sequence: CASSADRYSNQPQHF.

This clone was picked up one time. V and J are TRBV5-1 and TRBJ1-1; TRBD1 matches at 8 bases. With V trimmed by 4 bases and J by 5 bases, 4 bases remained unmatched. The CDR3 contains 13 residues. CDR1 is SGHRS and CDR2 is YFSETQ in the germline V gene. CDR3 protein: CASSRGQETEAFF. CDR3 bases: TGCGCCAGCAGCCGGGGACAGGAAACTGAAGCTTTCTTT.

The chain has TRBV12-5 and TRBJ2-7, with D perhaps matching TRBD2 (6 bases). The CDR3 has 15 residues. V was clipped by 1 base and J by 0 bases, with 10 bases between them. Per the germline V gene, CDR1 is LGHNT and CDR2 is FRNRAP. This chain's CDR3 is CASGLGDSPSYEQYF. DNA of the CDR3: TGTGCTAGTGGTTTGGGGGACTCACCCTCCTACGAGCAGTACTTC.